Sequencing of this TCR beta chain was carried out in a study of spatial heterogeneity in lung cancer. Study-level findings and limits: Tumor mutation count correlated with how many alpha and beta TCRs expanded intratumorally.

A single record per CDR3 protein comes from TCRdb applying MiXCR to the 5' RACE reads. The sample consists of around 100,000 distinct CDR3 sequences, around 4.3% of them appearing once. This sample's time point: sample taken at primary tumor resection. This clonotype has at least ten counts. The target antigen is unknown. The sequence was collected from a male donor with early-stage non-small cell lung cancer. The sample consisted of lung tumor tissue, taken at surgery.

In nucleotides, the CDR3 is TGTGCCAGCAGCCCCAAGACTAGCGGGACCTTAGGGGAGCTGTTTTTT. Amino acid sequence: CASSPKTSGTLGELFF. The chain carries TRBV4-2 and TRBJ2-2; 11 bases match TRBD2. This CDR3 has 16 amino acids. The germline gives CDR1 LGHNA, CDR2 YNFKEQ. V dropped 4 bases and J dropped 8; count of bases not matched to a gene: 9.